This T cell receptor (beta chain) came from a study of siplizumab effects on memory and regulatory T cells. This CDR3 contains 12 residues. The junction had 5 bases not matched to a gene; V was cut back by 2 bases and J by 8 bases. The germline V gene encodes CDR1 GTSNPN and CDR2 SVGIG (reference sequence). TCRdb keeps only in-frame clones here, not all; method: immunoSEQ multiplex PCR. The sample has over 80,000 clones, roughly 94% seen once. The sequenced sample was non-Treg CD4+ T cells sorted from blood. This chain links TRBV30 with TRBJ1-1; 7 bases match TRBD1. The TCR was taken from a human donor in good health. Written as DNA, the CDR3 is TGTGCCTGGAGTCCCCGGACAGGCGAAGCTTTCTTT. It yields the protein CAWSPRTGEAFF.